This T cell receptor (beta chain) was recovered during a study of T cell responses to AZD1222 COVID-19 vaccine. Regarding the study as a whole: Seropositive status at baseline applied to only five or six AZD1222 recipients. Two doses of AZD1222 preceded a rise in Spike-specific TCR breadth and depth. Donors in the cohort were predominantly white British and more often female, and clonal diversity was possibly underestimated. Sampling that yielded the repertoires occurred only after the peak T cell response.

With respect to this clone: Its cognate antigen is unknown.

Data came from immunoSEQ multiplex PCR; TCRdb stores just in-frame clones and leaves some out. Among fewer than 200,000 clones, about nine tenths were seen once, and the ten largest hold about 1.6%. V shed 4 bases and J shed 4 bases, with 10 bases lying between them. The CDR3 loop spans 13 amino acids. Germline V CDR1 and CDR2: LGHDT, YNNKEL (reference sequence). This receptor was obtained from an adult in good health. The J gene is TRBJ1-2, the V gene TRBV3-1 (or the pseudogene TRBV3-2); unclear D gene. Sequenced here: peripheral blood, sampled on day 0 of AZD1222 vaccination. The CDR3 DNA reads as TGTGCCAGCAGCCCGCGGTTAGGCTATGGCTACACCTTC. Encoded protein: CASSPRLGYGYTF.